The T cell receptor beta chain under discussion was sequenced for a study of low-dose radiotherapy and immunotherapy resistance in tumors. Study summary: A dose of 300 mg of oral aspirin was taken by patients daily for four cycles from cycle 1 day 1.

Donors received a regimen that comprised nivolumab, ipilimumab, aspirin, low-dose cyclophosphamide and low-dose radiotherapy. Patients who could take part had advanced solid tumors with no tumor-infiltrating lymphocytes. CDR3 length: 15 amino acids. Germline values: CDR1 SNHLY, CDR2 FYNNEI. Trimming took off 4 bases at V and 1 base at J, with 13 bases between the two ends. Covering alpha and beta chains, TRAV- and TRBV-specific primers were used for the first-strand cDNA. A roughly 21-cycle PCR with a constant-region primer and V-primer adapter amplified TCRs. TCRdb analysed the reads with MiXCR anew, one entry per CDR3 protein. Of 7,300 or so distinct CDR3 sequences listed, 60% to 70% are singletons.

V gene TRBV2 combines with J gene TRBJ1-1; D gene uncertain. This sequence was found in a human donor with advanced metastatic prostate, ovarian, gallbladder or colorectal cancer (not recorded which). This table probably holds off-target reads from a library built for another chain. The CDR3 region has the DNA TGTGCCAGCAGTGGAGGGTATAGCCGGAACACTGAAGCTTTCTTT. Its protein product is CASSGGYSRNTEAFF.